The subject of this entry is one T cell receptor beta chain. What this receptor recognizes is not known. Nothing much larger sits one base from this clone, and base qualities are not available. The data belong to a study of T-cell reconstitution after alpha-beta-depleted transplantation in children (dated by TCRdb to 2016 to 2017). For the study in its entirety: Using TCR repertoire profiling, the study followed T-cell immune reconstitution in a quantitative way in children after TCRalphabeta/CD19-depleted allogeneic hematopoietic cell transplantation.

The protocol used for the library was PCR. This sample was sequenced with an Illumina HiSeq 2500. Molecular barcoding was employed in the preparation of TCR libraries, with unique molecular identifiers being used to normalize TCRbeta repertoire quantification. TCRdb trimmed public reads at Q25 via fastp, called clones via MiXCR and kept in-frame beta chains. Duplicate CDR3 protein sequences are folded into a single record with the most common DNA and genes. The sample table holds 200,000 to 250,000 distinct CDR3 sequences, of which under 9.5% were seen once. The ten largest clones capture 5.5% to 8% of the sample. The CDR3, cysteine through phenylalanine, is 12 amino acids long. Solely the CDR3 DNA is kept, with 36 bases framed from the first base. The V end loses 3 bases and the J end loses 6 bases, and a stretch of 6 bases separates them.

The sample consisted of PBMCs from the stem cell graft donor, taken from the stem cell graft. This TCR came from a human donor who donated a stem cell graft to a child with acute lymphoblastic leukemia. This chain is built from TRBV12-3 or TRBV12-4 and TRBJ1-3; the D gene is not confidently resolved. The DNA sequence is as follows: TGTGCCAGCAGTTTCAGCTCAAACACCATATATTTT. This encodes CASSFSSNTIYF.